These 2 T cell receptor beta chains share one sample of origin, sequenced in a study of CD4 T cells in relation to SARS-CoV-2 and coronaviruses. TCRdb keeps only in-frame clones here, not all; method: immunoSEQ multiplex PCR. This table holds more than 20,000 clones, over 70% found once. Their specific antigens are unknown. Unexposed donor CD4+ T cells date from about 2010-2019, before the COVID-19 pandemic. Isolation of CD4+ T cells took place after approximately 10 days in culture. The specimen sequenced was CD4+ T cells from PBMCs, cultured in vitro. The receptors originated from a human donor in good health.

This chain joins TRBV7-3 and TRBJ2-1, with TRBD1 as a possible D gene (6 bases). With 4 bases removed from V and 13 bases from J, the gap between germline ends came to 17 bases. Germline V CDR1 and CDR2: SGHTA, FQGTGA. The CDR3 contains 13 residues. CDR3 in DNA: TGTGCCAGCAGCTCCCGGACAGAGACGATACAGTTCTTC. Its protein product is CASSSRTETIQFF.

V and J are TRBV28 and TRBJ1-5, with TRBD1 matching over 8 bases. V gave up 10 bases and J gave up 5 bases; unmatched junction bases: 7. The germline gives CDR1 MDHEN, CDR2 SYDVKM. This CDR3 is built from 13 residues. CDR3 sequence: CATTGQGYQPQHF. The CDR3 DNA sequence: TGTGCCACCACTGGACAGGGTTATCAGCCCCAGCATTTT. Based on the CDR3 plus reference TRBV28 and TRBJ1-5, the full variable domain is DVKVTQSSRYLVKRTGEKVFLECVQDMDHENMFWYRQDPGLGLRLIYFSYDVKMKEKGDIPEGYSVSREKKERFSLILESASTNQTSMYLCATTGQGYQPQHFGDGTRLSIL.